This TCR beta chain comes out of a study of shared clonotypes between healthy human individuals. Study-level background: Per-donor plates numbered three CD4 naive, three CD4 memory, two CD8 naive and one CD8 memory.

Naive CD8 isolation took CD45RO-negative cells positively selected for CCR7 and excluded terminally differentiated effector memory CD45RA+ cells. Findings and limits, study-wide: Some naive CD4 clonotypes, roughly 4.5%, turned up in common across four donors.

The CDR3 covers 12 residues. The germline V and J ends were trimmed by 3 bases and 7 bases, with 7 bases remaining between them. Germline V gene sequence: CDR1 PRHDT, CDR2 FYEKMQ (reference sequence). Notes on this clone: Its target is unknown. Other nucleotide sequences from this sample produce the same CDR3.

Sequenced by immunoSEQ multiplex PCR; TCRdb stores in-frame clones only, minus some. The sample lists 1.5 million to 2.5 million clones, approximately 94% occurring once. The sequenced sample was naive CD8+ T cells sorted from blood. The TCR was taken from a man between 18 and 29 years old in good health. The J gene is TRBJ1-5, the V gene TRBV13; maybe TRBD1 (5 bases). CDR3 region: CASSFQGQPQHF. CDR3 DNA: TGTGCCAGCAGCTTCCAGGGCCAGCCCCAGCATTTT.